The 31 T cell receptor beta chains below all came from one sample that was sequenced in a study of siplizumab effects on memory and regulatory T cells. TCRdb's table, derived via immunoSEQ multiplex PCR, lists solely in-frame clones and lacks some. Of 92,000 or so clones in the sample, more than 80% are singletons; the top ten hold about 16%. The sequencing sample was made of CD4+ T cells sorted from blood. Receptors originate from a human donor in good health.

The chain combines TRBV9 with TRBJ2-1; TRBD2 agrees at 11 bases. This CDR3 comprises 15 residues. Germline assignment: CDR1 SGDLS and CDR2 YYNGEE. The V and J ends lost 0 bases and 6 bases, in that order; junction bases with no gene match: 2. The CDR3 region is CASSVVSGGANEQFF. The CDR3 DNA reads TGTGCCAGCAGCGTAGTTAGCGGGGGGGCCAATGAGCAGTTCTTC.

This rearrangement joins TRBV2 to TRBJ2-3; no reliable D call. Germline-derived CDR1 and CDR2 are SNHLY and FYNNEI. CDR3 length: 13 amino acids. Trimming pared 3 bases from V and 3 bases from J, leaving 7 bases between. The DNA for the CDR3 is TGTGCCAGCAGTGATCAGCAAACAGATACGCAGTATTTT. The encoded protein is CASSDQQTDTQYF. Complete variable domain (other parts from reference TRBV2 and TRBJ2-3): EPEVTQTPSHQVTQMGQEVILRCVPISNHLYFYWYRQILGQKVEFLVSFYNNEISEKSEIFDDQFSVERPDGSNFTLKIRSTKLEDSAMYFCASSDQQTDTQYFGPGTRLTVL.

The chain employs TRBV9 and TRBJ2-3; 12 nucleotides agree with TRBD2. The CDR3 extends over 18 amino acids. CDR1 is SGDLS, CDR2 YYNGEE, per germline. The ends lost 0 bases at V and 4 bases at J; junction bases unmatched: 9. This CDR3 reads CASSVGLAGDQQADTQYF. Written as DNA, the CDR3 is TGTGCCAGCAGCGTAGGACTAGCGGGAGACCAACAAGCAGATACGCAGTATTTT.

J is TRBJ2-5 and V is TRBV27; 13 bases are shared with TRBD2. V shed 2 bases and J 5 bases; nucleotides not matched to a gene: 8. Germline CDR1 MNHEY, CDR2 SMNVEV (reference sequence). The CDR3 runs to 17 residues. The CDR3 sequence: CASSLDSGTSGVETQYF. DNA of the CDR3: TGTGCCAGCAGTTTAGATAGTGGGACTAGCGGGGTGGAGACCCAGTACTTC.

The rearrangement joins TRBV18 to TRBJ1-2; D gene unclear. Germline values: CDR1 KGHSH, CDR2 LQKENI. V was cut by 2 bases and J by 5 bases, with 12 bases left in between. The CDR3 loop spans 14 amino acids. CDR3 nucleotide sequence: TGTGCCAGCTCACCAAGTAGGGAGCGGTATGGCTACACCTTC. This translates into CASSPSRERYGYTF.

The gene calls are TRBV6-6 and TRBJ2-1; 8 bases fit TRBD2. Germline V gene data show CDR1 as MNHNY and CDR2 as SVGAGI (reference sequence). V was clipped by 4 bases and J by 7 bases; unmatched bases: 6. The CDR3 length is 14 residues. The DNA for the CDR3 is TGTGCCAGCAGTTCAGCGGGAGACCATAATGAGCAGTTCTTC. Protein product: CASSSAGDHNEQFF.

This clone was detected only once. The rearrangement links TRBV5-5 to TRBJ1-3; no firm D call. The length of the CDR3 is 15 residues. The germline V and J ends were trimmed by 0 bases and 0 bases, with 7 bases remaining between them. Germline CDR1 and CDR2: SGHKS and YYEKEE (reference sequence). CDR3 in DNA: TGTGCCAGCAGCTTGGATTGGGGCTCTGGAAACACCATATATTTT. Encoded protein: CASSLDWGSGNTIYF.

The CDR3 region is CASSLGTSGLTSTDTQYF. The CDR3 DNA sequence: TGTGCCAGCAGTTTGGGGACTAGCGGGCTAACAAGCACAGATACGCAGTATTTT. The chain links TRBV28 to TRBJ2-3; 12 bases are shared with TRBD2. Germline loops: CDR1 MDHEN, CDR2 SYDVKM. V lost 3 bases to trimming and J lost 0 bases; unmatched junction nucleotides: 7. There are 18 residues in the CDR3.

CDR3 residues: CASSQDRGTFNEQFF. CDR3 coding DNA: TGTGCCAGCAGCCAAGATCGCGGGACGTTCAATGAGCAGTTCTTC. The V and J genes are TRBV4-2 and TRBJ2-1; the D gene is possibly TRBD2 (6 bases). Trimming cost V 0 bases and J 6 bases, with 12 bases left between them. The CDR3 is 15 amino acids. The germline V gene has CDR1 LGHNA and CDR2 YNFKEQ.

The genes are TRBV11-3 and TRBJ2-2; 7 nucleotides match TRBD2. The germline V gene has CDR1 SGHNT and CDR2 YENEEA. The CDR3 sequence is 15 residues long. The J segment lost 5 bases and the V segment lost 5 bases, leaving 8 bases of the junction unmatched. DNA of the CDR3: TGTGCCAGCAGCCTAAGGACTAGAGATACCGGGGAGCTGTTTTTT. This codes for CASSLRTRDTGELFF.

This chain's CDR3 is CASSEVAGVNTEAFF. The CDR3 bases are TGCGCCAGCAGTGAGGTGGCAGGGGTGAACACTGAAGCTTTCTTT. This rearrangement joins TRBV10-1 to TRBJ1-1; D is perhaps TRBD1 (6 bases). This CDR3 is built from 15 residues. CDR1 is WNHNN and CDR2 is SYGVQD in the germline V gene (reference sequence). V gave up 2 bases and J gave up 0 bases, with 10 bases separating them.

The chain joins TRBV6-6 to TRBJ1-4, with D unclear. CDR1 and CDR2 (germline): MNHNY, SVGAGI (reference sequence). The CDR3 length is 14 residues. Trimming took 6 bases from V and 3 from J, leaving 11 bases between them. In nucleotides, the CDR3 is TGTGCCAGCAGCCGAGGACTGGCTAATGAAAAACTGTTTTTT. The encoded protein is CASSRGLANEKLFF.

The chain links TRBV6-1 to TRBJ2-1; TRBD2 aligns across 7 bases. The CDR3 is 15 amino acids. Germline V CDR1 and CDR2: MNHNS, SASEGT. V lost 1 base to trimming and J lost 2 bases; unmatched junction nucleotides: 2. The CDR3 region is CASSEGDYPYNEQFF. The CDR3, as DNA: TGTGCCAGCAGTGAAGGGGACTACCCCTACAATGAGCAGTTCTTC.

V gene TRBV19 combines with J gene TRBJ2-5; unclear D gene. The CDR3 length is 11 residues. Germline lookup yields CDR1 LNHDA and CDR2 SQIVND (reference sequence). V was shortened by 4 bases and J by 3 bases, with 3 bases between the two germline ends. CDR3 sequence reads: CASSNKETQYF. The CDR3 region has the DNA TGTGCCAGTAGTAACAAAGAGACCCAGTACTTC.

This sequence joins TRBV28 and TRBJ1-1, with D possibly being TRBD1 (6 bases). The ends were cut back, 11 bases at V and 6 bases at J, with 13 bases in the middle. The germline gives CDR1 MDHEN, CDR2 SYDVKM. The CDR3 contains 11 residues. The CDR3 spells CAVGGGPEAFF. CDR3 DNA sequence: TGTGCCGTGGGGGGGGGCCCTGAAGCTTTCTTT.

The V and J genes are TRBV5-1 and TRBJ2-7; 7 bases match TRBD1. The V and J ends lost 4 bases and 3 bases, in that order; junction bases with no gene match: 7. This CDR3 contains 14 residues. Germline CDR1 SGHRS, CDR2 YFSETQ. This CDR3 reads CASSARSGGYEQYF. The CDR3 nucleotides are TGCGCCAGCAGCGCCCGGTCAGGGGGCTACGAGCAGTACTTC.

The rearrangement links TRBV9 to TRBJ2-3; unclear D gene. This CDR3 contains 14 residues. The V end was cut by 0 bases, the J end by 6 bases, with 11 bases between. CDR1 and CDR2 (germline): SGDLS, YYNGEE. The CDR3 nucleotides read TGTGCCAGCAGCGTAGTTGGTGGGTATGATACGCAGTATTTT. It encodes CASSVVGGYDTQYF.

This clone was detected once. The chain combines TRBV30 with TRBJ2-2; D possibly corresponds to TRBD1 (6 bases). Trimming removed 3 bases at V and 0 bases at J, with 8 bases between. Germline V gene data show CDR1 as GTSNPN and CDR2 as SVGIG (reference sequence). The CDR3 has 14 amino acids. In nucleotides, the CDR3 is TGTGCCTGGAGCACAGGGCCGAACACCGGGGAGCTGTTTTTT. Residues: CAWSTGPNTGELFF.

J is TRBJ2-3 and V is TRBV6-1, with D maybe TRBD1 (6 bases). In germline, CDR1 is MNHNS, CDR2 SASEGT. V gave up 11 bases and J gave up 1 base, with 13 bases separating them. This CDR3 contains 13 residues. For the CDR3, the DNA is TGTGCCGCTACAGGGTTACGCACAGATACGCAGTATTTT. The encoded protein is CAATGLRTDTQYF.

The genes are TRBV7-3 and TRBJ1-1, with 9 bases matching TRBD1. CDR3 length: 14 residues. CDR1 and CDR2 (germline): SGHTA, FQGTGA. Germline trimming cut 7 bases from V and 1 base from J; bases unmatched to any gene: 4. The CDR3 reads CASTSTGGNTEAFF. CDR3 coding DNA: TGTGCCAGCACCTCGACAGGGGGGAACACTGAAGCTTTCTTT. The variable domain in full, completed from reference TRBV7-3 and TRBJ1-1, reads GAGVSQTPSNKVTEKGKYVELRCDPISGHTALYWYRQSLGQGPEFLIYFQGTGAADDSGLPNDRFFAVRPEGSVSTLKIQRTERGDSAVYLCASTSTGGNTEAFFGQGTRLTVV.

V usage is TRBV4-1 and J usage is TRBJ1-4, with 9 nucleotides matching TRBD1. The CDR3 loop spans 16 amino acids. The J segment lost 8 bases and the V segment lost 1 base, leaving 8 bases of the junction unmatched. The germline gives CDR1 MGHRA, CDR2 YSYEKL. CDR3 protein: CASSQVSGTGSEKLFF. The CDR3 DNA follows: TGCGCCAGCAGCCAAGTTTCCGGGACAGGGTCCGAAAAACTGTTTTTT.

In its sample, this clone was seen once. This chain connects TRBV15 to TRBJ2-2, with TRBD2 as a possible D gene (5 bases). CDR1 and CDR2 (germline): LNHNV, YYDKDF (reference sequence). CDR3 length: 15 amino acids. With 0 bases removed from V and 1 base from J, the gap between germline ends came to 6 bases. CDR3 in amino acids: CATSREAGNTGELFF. The CDR3 DNA sequence: TGTGCCACCAGCAGAGAGGCGGGGAACACCGGGGAGCTGTTTTTT.

The V call is TRBV10-3, the J call TRBJ2-1; D not resolved. Trimming stripped 8 bases from V and 6 bases from J, with 8 bases between. Germline-derived CDR1 and CDR2 are ENHRY and SYGVKD. There are 11 residues in the CDR3. The CDR3 region has the DNA TGTGCCATCCGAATGTCCAATGAGCAGTTCTTC. Residues: CAIRMSNEQFF.

This chain uses TRBV21-1 with TRBJ2-4. TRBV21-1 is given as a pseudogene. This CDR3 has 16 amino acids. The CDR3 nucleotides are TGTGCCAGCAGAATACCCCCTTTGGTAGCCAAAAACATTCAGTACTTC. Translated: CASRIPPLVAKNIQYF.

The V gene is TRBV25-1, the J gene TRBJ2-7; 7 bases fit TRBD2. Germline-derived CDR1 and CDR2 are MGHDK and SYGVNS. CDR3 length: 14 amino acids. V dropped 6 bases and J dropped 4; count of bases not matched to a gene: 9. CDR3 residues: CASSPWGGRYEQYF. CDR3 nucleotides: TGTGCCAGCAGCCCCTGGGGCGGGAGATACGAGCAGTACTTC.

The chain is built from TRBV7-6 and TRBJ1-1; D is ambiguous. V lost 6 bases to trimming and J lost 1 base, with 9 bases between them. The germline gives CDR1 SGHVS, CDR2 FNYEAQ. CDR3 size: 13 residues. CDR3 region: CASRTTRNTEAFF. The CDR3 DNA is TGTGCCAGCAGAACGACACGGAACACTGAAGCTTTCTTT. Full variable domain (remainder filled in from reference TRBV7-6 and TRBJ1-1): GAGVSQSPRYKVTKRGQDVALRCDPISGHVSLYWYRQALGQGPEFLTYFNYEAQQDKSGLPNDRFSAERPEGSISTLTIQRTEQRDSAMYRCASRTTRNTEAFFGQGTRLTVV.

The chain carries TRBV4-2 and TRBJ2-3; TRBD2 agrees at 8 bases. The CDR3 covers 16 residues. The V gene's germline CDR1 is LGHNA and CDR2 YNFKEQ. V dropped 4 bases and J dropped 3; count of bases not matched to a gene: 9. The CDR3 nucleotides read TGTGCCAGCAGCCCCAATCCGGGACTAGGAACAGATACGCAGTATTTT. Residues: CASSPNPGLGTDTQYF.

This clone was observed a few times. This rearrangement joins TRBV27 to TRBJ1-3, with D perhaps matching TRBD1 (5 bases). CDR3 length equals 13 residues. Trimming removed 8 bases from V and 0 bases from J, with 8 bases in between. Germline assignment: CDR1 MNHEY and CDR2 SMNVEV (reference sequence). CDR3: CASGHPSGNTIYF. The CDR3 bases are TGTGCCAGCGGACATCCCTCTGGAAACACCATATATTTT.

V is TRBV7-3 and J is TRBJ2-2, with a tentative D call TRBD2 (6 bases). CDR3 length: 16 residues. Trimming took off 5 bases at V and 5 bases at J, with 18 bases between the two ends. CDR1 is SGHTA and CDR2 is FQGTGA in the germline V gene. As DNA, the CDR3 is TGTGCCAGCAGCCCAACGGCGCTAGCGCCGACCGGGGAGCTGTTTTTT. Protein: CASSPTALAPTGELFF. Looking up the rest from reference TRBV7-3 and TRBJ2-2 gives the full variable domain: GAGVSQTPSNKVTEKGKYVELRCDPISGHTALYWYRQSLGQGPEFLIYFQGTGAADDSGLPNDRFFAVRPEGSVSTLKIQRTERGDSAVYLCASSPTALAPTGELFFGEGSRLTVL.

This chain uses TRBV19 with TRBJ1-2; 9 bases are a match to TRBD1. The germline V gene encodes CDR1 LNHDA and CDR2 SQIVND (reference sequence). V lost 8 bases to trimming and J lost 5 bases; unmatched junction nucleotides: 9. There are 14 residues in the CDR3. In DNA form, the CDR3 reads TGTGCCAGTTCCCCAGACAGGGGGACTTATGGCTACACCTTC. It yields the protein CASSPDRGTYGYTF.

V is TRBV6-6 and J is TRBJ1-2, with 8 nucleotides matching TRBD1. This CDR3 contains 16 residues. Unmatched junction bases numbered 11, after V lost 7 bases and J lost 1 base. CDR1 is MNHNY, CDR2 SVGAGI, per germline (reference sequence). This CDR3 reads CASNRIRTGSNYGYTF. Here the CDR3 DNA reads TGTGCCAGCAATCGAATCAGGACAGGGAGTAACTATGGCTACACCTTC.